Following are 32 T cell receptor beta chains from one sample sequenced in a study of blood T cell repertoires in COVID-19. The assay was immunoSEQ multiplex PCR, and TCRdb's table has in-frame clones only and misses some. The data contain approximately 91,000 clones, 87% of them singletons. Sequencing used peripheral blood. These receptors were taken from a man in his sixties or seventies with acute or convalescent COVID-19.

CDR3 bases: TGTGCCAGCAGTTTATCGGGGAACACTGAAGCTTTCTTT. Residues: CASSLSGNTEAFF. The chain carries TRBV12-3 or TRBV12-4 and TRBJ1-1; D not resolved. V was pared by 2 bases and J by 1 base, with 5 bases between. The CDR3 sequence is 13 residues long.

In this sample, this clone turned up once. The chain carries TRBV5-1 and TRBJ2-1, with TRBD1 identical over 7 bases. Germline trimming cut 4 bases from V and 3 bases from J; bases unmatched to any gene: 7. CDR1 SGHRS and CDR2 YFSETQ come from the germline V gene. The CDR3 is made up of 15 amino acids. The DNA of the CDR3 is TGCGCCAGCAGCCTACGGACAGGAGACTACAATGAGCAGTTCTTC. Protein sequence: CASSLRTGDYNEQFF.

The rearrangement uses TRBV5-1 and TRBJ1-4; D is ambiguous. The germline V gene has CDR1 SGHRS and CDR2 YFSETQ. V gave up 1 base and J gave up 4 bases, with 8 bases separating them. CDR3 length: 14 residues. The CDR3 region is CASSLFTNNEKLFF. The CDR3 DNA follows: TGCGCCAGCAGCTTGTTTACTAATAATGAAAAACTGTTTTTT. Full variable domain (remainder filled in from reference TRBV5-1 and TRBJ1-4): KAGVTQTPRYLIKTRGQQVTLSCSPISGHRSVSWYQQTPGQGLQFLFEYFSETQRNKGNFPGRFSGRQFSNSRSEMNVSTLELGDSALYLCASSLFTNNEKLFFGSGTQLSVL.

The chain joins TRBV7-2 to TRBJ1-2, with D unresolved. Trimming cost V 3 bases and J 1 base, with 6 bases left between them. CDR3 size: 13 residues. Germline V gene sequence: CDR1 SGHTA, CDR2 FQGNSA. CDR3 in amino acids: CASSFFFNYGYTF. CDR3 DNA: TGTGCCAGCAGCTTCTTTTTTAACTATGGCTACACCTTC.

The chain is built from TRBV6-6 and TRBJ2-1; TRBD2 might be the D (7 bases). Germline V CDR1 and CDR2: MNHNY, SVGAGI (reference sequence). There are 16 residues in the CDR3. The ends were cut back, 1 base at V and 7 bases at J, with 17 bases in the middle. The CDR3 DNA follows: TGTGCCAGCAGTTACTTTACAGGGAGGGTAGGAAATGAGCAGTTCTTC. Translating gives CASSYFTGRVGNEQFF.

The chain employs TRBV5-6 and TRBJ1-2, with 12 bases lining up with TRBD1. Germline trimming cut 3 bases from V and 4 bases from J; bases unmatched to any gene: 10. Germline CDR1 is SGHDT and CDR2 is YYEEEE. The CDR3 runs 17 residues. For the CDR3, the DNA is TGTGCCAGCAGCTCCGGGACAGGGGGCCTTGTCGCCTATGGCTACACCTTC. Amino acid sequence: CASSSGTGGLVAYGYTF.

The chain is built from TRBV6-5 and TRBJ2-7, with D unclear. Trimming took 0 bases from V and 3 from J, leaving 6 bases between them. Per the germline V gene, CDR1 is MNHEY and CDR2 is SVGAGI. This CDR3 region has 13 residues. CDR3 coding DNA: TGTGCCAGCAGTTACTCCCCTCTCTACGAGCAGTACTTC. Translating gives CASSYSPLYEQYF.

The genes are TRBV5-5 and TRBJ2-1; tentative D call: TRBD2 (5 bases). This CDR3 has 17 amino acids. Trimming took off 2 bases at V and 5 bases at J, with 20 bases between the two ends. Looked up from germline, CDR1 is SGHKS and CDR2 is YYEKEE (reference sequence). In DNA, the CDR3 is TGTGCCAGCAGCTTATACGTTGGTGGGCTAGCCGACAATGAGCAGTTCTTC. Its protein product is CASSLYVGGLADNEQFF. Filled out from reference TRBV5-5 and TRBJ2-1, the complete variable domain reads DAGVTQSPTHLIKTRGQQVTLRCSPISGHKSVSWYQQVLGQGPQFIFQYYEKEERGRGNFPDRFSARQFPNYSSELNVNALLLGDSALYLCASSLYVGGLADNEQFFGPGTRLTVL.

The rearrangement links TRBV7-8 to TRBJ1-6; D unresolved. CDR3 length: 15 residues. Germline CDR1 reads SGHVS; CDR2 reads FQNEAQ. Trimming removed 2 bases at V and 2 bases at J, with 7 bases between. For the CDR3, the DNA is TGTGCCAGCAGCTTACCGGTCACCTATAATTCACCCCTCCACTTT. Amino acid sequence: CASSLPVTYNSPLHF. Complete variable domain (other parts from reference TRBV7-8 and TRBJ1-6): GAGVSQSPRYKVAKRGQDVALRCDPISGHVSLFWYQQALGQGPEFLTYFQNEAQLDKSGLPSDRFFAERPEGSVSTLKIQRTQQEDSAVYLCASSLPVTYNSPLHFGNGTRLTVT.

The chain couples TRBV3-1 (or the pseudogene TRBV3-2) to TRBJ1-6; no firm D call. CDR1 LGHDT and CDR2 YNNKEL come from the germline V gene (reference sequence). The CDR3 sequence is 13 residues long. The V end lost 1 base, the J end lost 6 bases, and 4 bases lay between the germline ends. CDR3 bases: TGTGCCAGCAGCCAAGCCGGTAATTCACCCCTCCACTTT. Protein sequence: CASSQAGNSPLHF.

CDR3 in amino acids: CASSLDRPGSYEQYF. Written as DNA, the CDR3 is TGTGCCAGCAGCTTAGATCGACCGGGTTCCTACGAGCAGTACTTC. The V and J genes are TRBV11-2 and TRBJ2-7; D is unresolved. The ends were cut back, 0 bases at V and 1 base at J, with 10 bases in the middle. The CDR3 totals 15 residues. The V gene's germline CDR1 is SGHAT and CDR2 FQNNGV.

This rearrangement joins TRBV15 to TRBJ2-7, with D perhaps TRBD2 (5 bases). Per germline, CDR1 LNHNV and CDR2 YYDKDF (reference sequence). V dropped 0 bases and J dropped 2 bases, with 8 bases sitting between them. The CDR3 has 14 residues. This CDR3 reads CATSRDFGAYEQYV. CDR3 nucleotides: TGTGCCACCAGCAGAGATTTCGGGGCCTACGAGCAGTACGTC.

V usage is TRBV10-1 and J usage is TRBJ1-1; D might be TRBD1 (6 bases). V lost 7 bases and J 6 bases, leaving 15 bases between the germline ends. The germline gives CDR1 WNHNN, CDR2 SYGVQD (reference sequence). CDR3 size: 13 residues. The CDR3 region is CASNKAGDAEAFF. The CDR3 coding sequence is TGCGCCAGCAATAAGGCAGGGGACGCTGAAGCTTTCTTT.

This chain links TRBV7-9 with TRBJ2-3; 12 nucleotides line up with TRBD2. The CDR3 covers 16 residues. CDR1 and CDR2 from the germline V gene are SEHNR and FQNEAQ (reference sequence). After removal of 5 bases from V and 4 bases from J, the junction contained 7 bases not matched to a gene. Here the CDR3 reads CASSPPLAGGADTQYF. The CDR3 DNA sequence: TGTGCCAGCAGCCCACCTCTAGCGGGGGGGGCAGATACGCAGTATTTT.

This clone was found once. The chain employs TRBV6-5 and TRBJ1-1, with 8 nucleotides matching TRBD1. The CDR3 spans 12 residues. The germline gives CDR1 MNHEY, CDR2 SVGAGI. V was pared by 5 bases and J by 10 bases, with 6 bases of the junction left unmatched. The CDR3 DNA reads as TGTGCCAGCAGTCTCAACACAGGGGGAGCTTTCTTT. This sequence encodes CASSLNTGGAFF.

V and J are TRBV5-4 and TRBJ2-3, with 13 bases fitting TRBD2. Germline V gene lookup returns CDR1 SGHNT and CDR2 YYREEE (reference sequence). The V and J ends lost 3 bases and 3 bases, in that order; junction bases with no gene match: 10. This CDR3 spans 18 amino acids. CDR3 DNA sequence: TGTGCCAGCAGCTCTGGACTAGCGGGGGCTCTTGGGACAGATACGCAGTATTTT. It translates to CASSSGLAGALGTDTQYF.

The CDR3: CASSLVDGGETQYF. CDR3 coding DNA: TGTGCCAGCAGCTTAGTGGACGGCGGGGAGACCCAGTACTTC. The chain uses TRBV7-9 and TRBJ2-5; D may be TRBD2 (5 bases). The CDR3 contains 14 residues. Germline V gives CDR1 SEHNR, CDR2 FQNEAQ (reference sequence). The germline V and J ends were trimmed by 1 base and 5 bases, with 11 bases remaining between them.

V and J are TRBV5-1 and TRBJ1-4, with 7 nucleotides matching TRBD1. The length of the CDR3 is 14 residues. Losses at the gene ends were 4 bases for V and 4 bases for J; bases not matched to a gene: 4. The germline V gene has CDR1 SGHRS and CDR2 YFSETQ. The CDR3 here is CASSRDSYNEKLFF. The CDR3 nucleotides read TGCGCCAGCAGCAGGGACAGCTATAATGAAAAACTGTTTTTT.

The chain is built from TRBV5-1 and TRBJ2-2; tentatively, D is TRBD2 (5 bases). Trimming took off 4 bases at V and 5 bases at J, with 9 bases between the two ends. Germline V lookup: CDR1 SGHRS, CDR2 YFSETQ. This CDR3 comprises 13 residues. CDR3: CASSAGGTGELFF. The CDR3 DNA reads as TGCGCCAGCAGCGCCGGCGGGACCGGGGAGCTGTTTTTT.

The V and J genes are TRBV6-1 and TRBJ1-6; no clear D. V lost 1 base to trimming and J lost 7 bases, with 8 bases between them. The germline CDR1 and CDR2 sequences are MNHNS and SASEGT. The length of the CDR3 is 14 residues. The CDR3 region is CASSEGVENSPLHF. Written as DNA, the CDR3 is TGTGCCAGCAGTGAAGGTGTAGAAAATTCACCCCTCCACTTT.

CDR3 in DNA: TGTGCCAGCAGTCCCAGTTCCGGGTCCACCTACGAGCAGTACGTC. Protein sequence: CASSPSSGSTYEQYV. This rearrangement joins TRBV27 to TRBJ2-7; D remains ambiguous. The CDR3 spans 15 residues. V lost 5 bases to trimming and J lost 2 bases, with 16 bases between them. CDR1 MNHEY and CDR2 SMNVEV come from the germline V gene (reference sequence).

The chain links TRBV9 to TRBJ2-1, with TRBD2 identical over 10 bases. CDR3 length: 19 amino acids. CDR1 is SGDLS, CDR2 YYNGEE, per germline. V was clipped by 0 bases and J by 0 bases; unmatched bases: 9. Written as DNA, the CDR3 is TGTGCCAGCAGCGTAGAGTCTAGCGGGGGCCCCCTCTCCTACAATGAGCAGTTCTTC. As protein: CASSVESSGGPLSYNEQFF.

The V and J genes are TRBV28 and TRBJ1-5; D is perhaps TRBD1 (5 bases). V lost 8 bases and J 6 bases, leaving 11 bases between the germline ends. The CDR3 covers 12 residues. Germline CDR1 MDHEN, CDR2 SYDVKM. The CDR3, as DNA: TGTGCCAGCGTGCAGGGTGGTCAGCCCCAGCATTTT. It is translated as CASVQGGQPQHF.

V gene TRBV21-1 combines with J gene TRBJ1-2; the tabulated D call, TRBD1, remains unverified against the DNA. TRBV21-1 is a known pseudogene. The length of the CDR3 is 15 residues. Here the CDR3 DNA reads TGTGCCAGCAGCACCACGGACAGGGGGCACTATGGCTACACCTTC. This translates into CASSTTDRGHYGYTF.

V usage is TRBV7-2 and J usage is TRBJ1-1; the match to TRBD1 covers 8 bases. The CDR3 is 16 residues long. From germline, CDR1 is SGHTA and CDR2 FQGNSA. V was pared by 5 bases and J by 1 base, with 9 bases of the junction left unmatched. The CDR3 nucleotides read TGTGCCAGCAGCCAGTGGGACAGGTGGAGGAACACTGAAGCTTTCTTT. Translation gives CASSQWDRWRNTEAFF.

This sequence joins TRBV10-2 and TRBJ2-1; TRBD2 aligns across 9 bases. Germline loops: CDR1 WSHSY, CDR2 SAAADI. V was pared by 7 bases and J by 0 bases, with 4 bases of the junction left unmatched. The CDR3 contains 15 residues. CDR3 loop: CASTTTSGSYNEQFF. CDR3 sequence (DNA): TGCGCCAGCACCACGACTAGCGGCTCCTACAATGAGCAGTTCTTC.

The chain carries TRBV5-8 and TRBJ2-5, with 12 bases aligning to TRBD1. Germline V gene sequence: CDR1 SGHTS, CDR2 YDEGEE. The CDR3 is made up of 17 amino acids. V was clipped by 1 base and J by 5 bases; unmatched bases: 9. CDR3 in amino acids: CASSLFFGTGGRETQYF. In DNA form, the CDR3 reads TGTGCCAGCAGCTTGTTTTTCGGGACAGGGGGCCGGGAGACCCAGTACTTC.

The chain has TRBV3-1 (or the pseudogene TRBV3-2) and TRBJ2-5; 8 bases agree with TRBD2. V gave up 4 bases and J gave up 7 bases; unmatched junction bases: 20. Germline lookup yields CDR1 LGHDT and CDR2 YNNKEL (reference sequence). CDR3 size: 18 residues. CDR3 loop: CASSLSALRSSGGGTQYF. CDR3 coding DNA: TGTGCCAGCAGCCTATCGGCCCTTCGTTCCAGCGGGGGAGGGACCCAGTACTTC.

The rearrangement links TRBV18 to TRBJ2-1, with 10 bases lining up with TRBD1. Trimming took 5 bases from V and 6 from J; bases not matched to a gene: 28. This CDR3 spans 22 amino acids. Germline V gene data show CDR1 as KGHSH and CDR2 as LQKENI. Written as DNA, the CDR3 is TGTGCCAGCTCAACAACCGGGACAGGGGTCCCCGGGCCCCAGGTCGCACGCAATGAGCAGTTCTTC. Protein: CASSTTGTGVPGPQVARNEQFF.

V gene TRBV28 combines with J gene TRBJ2-7, with 9 nucleotides matching TRBD1. Per germline, CDR1 MDHEN and CDR2 SYDVKM. V shed 5 bases, J shed 0 bases, and the junction held 8 bases outside the gene matches. The CDR3 covers 16 residues. The CDR3 DNA reads as TGTGCCAGCAGTCTAACCGGGACAGGGTTCTCCTACGAGCAGTACTTC. Translation gives CASSLTGTGFSYEQYF. The full variable domain, its missing parts supplied by reference TRBV28 and TRBJ2-7, is DVKVTQSSRYLVKRTGEKVFLECVQDMDHENMFWYRQDPGLGLRLIYFSYDVKMKEKGDIPEGYSVSREKKERFSLILESASTNQTSMYLCASSLTGTGFSYEQYFGPGTRLTVT.

Only one count was recorded for this clone. The V call is TRBV5-1, the J call TRBJ1-4; possibly TRBD1 for D (5 bases). The V end was cut by 2 bases, the J end by 3 bases, with 11 bases between. Germline V CDR1 and CDR2: SGHRS, YFSETQ. The CDR3 is 15 residues long. DNA for the CDR3: TGCGCCAGCAGCTTCATGGGGGGTCCTAATGAAAAACTGTTTTTT. Its translation is CASSFMGGPNEKLFF.

The genes are TRBV2 and TRBJ2-7, with 7 bases fitting TRBD1. Germline V gene lookup returns CDR1 SNHLY and CDR2 FYNNEI. The CDR3 loop spans 13 amino acids. CDR3 sequence (DNA): TGTGCCAGCAGTGAACTCCGGACAGGTCCTCTGGACGTC. Amino acids: CASSELRTGPLDV.